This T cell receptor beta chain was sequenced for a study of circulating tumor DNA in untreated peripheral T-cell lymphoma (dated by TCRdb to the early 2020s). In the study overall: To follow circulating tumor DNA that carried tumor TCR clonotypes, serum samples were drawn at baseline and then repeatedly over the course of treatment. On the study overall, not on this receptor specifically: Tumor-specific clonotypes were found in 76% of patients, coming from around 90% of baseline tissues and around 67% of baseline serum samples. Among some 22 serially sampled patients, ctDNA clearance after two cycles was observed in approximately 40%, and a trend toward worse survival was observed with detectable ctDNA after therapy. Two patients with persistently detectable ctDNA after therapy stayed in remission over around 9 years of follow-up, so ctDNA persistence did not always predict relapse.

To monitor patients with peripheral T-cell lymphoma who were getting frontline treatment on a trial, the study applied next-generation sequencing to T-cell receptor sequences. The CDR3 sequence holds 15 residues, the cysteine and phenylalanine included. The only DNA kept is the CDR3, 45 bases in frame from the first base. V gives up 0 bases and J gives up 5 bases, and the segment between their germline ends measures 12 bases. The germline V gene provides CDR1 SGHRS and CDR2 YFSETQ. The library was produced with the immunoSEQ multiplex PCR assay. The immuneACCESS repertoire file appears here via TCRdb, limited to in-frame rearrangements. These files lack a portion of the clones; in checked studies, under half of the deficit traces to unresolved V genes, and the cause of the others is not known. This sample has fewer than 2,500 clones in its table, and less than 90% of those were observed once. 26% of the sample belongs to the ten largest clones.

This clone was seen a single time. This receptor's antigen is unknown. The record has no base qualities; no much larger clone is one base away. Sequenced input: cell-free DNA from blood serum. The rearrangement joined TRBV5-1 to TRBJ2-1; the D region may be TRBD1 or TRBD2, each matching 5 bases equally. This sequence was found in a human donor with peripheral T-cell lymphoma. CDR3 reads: CASSLGGFLNNEQFF. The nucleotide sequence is TGCGCCAGCAGCTTGGGGGGGTTTCTGAACAATGAGCAGTTCTTC.